These 18 T cell receptor beta chains were sequenced from one sample in a study of PD-1 blockade in classical Hodgkin lymphoma. Generated by immunoSEQ multiplex PCR, the TCRdb table keeps only in-frame clones and is missing some. Of some 100,000 clones listed, roughly 92% are singletons. Each and every patient relapsed after autologous stem cell transplantation, and patients got differing brentuximab vedotin exposure. The sequencing used peripheral blood mononuclear cells (PBMCs), collected at baseline. All receptors come from a human donor with classical Hodgkin lymphoma.

The chain has TRBV5-6 and TRBJ1-2, with 8 bases fitting TRBD1. There are 14 residues in the CDR3. Germline V gives CDR1 SGHDT, CDR2 YYEEEE. V lost 3 bases, J lost 4 bases, and 5 bases stayed unmatched. The CDR3 reads CASSYGTGFYGYTF. The CDR3 DNA is TGTGCCAGCAGCTACGGGACAGGCTTCTATGGCTACACCTTC.

This rearrangement joins TRBV5-6 to TRBJ1-4; D gene unclear. V gave up 4 bases and J gave up 8 bases, with 15 bases separating them. Germline CDR1 SGHDT, CDR2 YYEEEE. This CDR3 comprises 14 residues. CDR3 nucleotides: TGTGCCAGCAGCGCCTCGGGAGGGTTGGAAAAACTGTTTTTT. As protein: CASSASGGLEKLFF. Using reference TRBV5-6 and TRBJ1-4 for the parts outside the CDR3, the full variable domain is DAGVTQSPTHLIKTRGQQVTLRCSPKSGHDTVSWYQQALGQGPQFIFQYYEEEERQRGNFPDRFSGHQFPNYSSELNVNALLLGDSALYLCASSASGGLEKLFFGSGTQLSVL.

V is TRBV30 and J is TRBJ1-6, with a tentative D call TRBD1 (5 bases). There are 14 residues in the CDR3. Germline V gives CDR1 GTSNPN, CDR2 SVGIG (reference sequence). The V and J ends lost 6 bases and 7 bases respectively, with 16 bases between them. The CDR3 DNA reads TGTGCCTGTTACAACCGGGACCCAAATTCACCCCTCCACTTT. Translation: CACYNRDPNSPLHF.

V and J are TRBV6-5 and TRBJ2-1; D might be TRBD2 (7 bases). The CDR3 length is 14 residues. V lost 5 bases and J 12 bases, leaving 20 bases between the germline ends. The V gene's germline CDR1 is MNHEY and CDR2 SVGAGI. Here the CDR3 reads CASSRPGGGFGQFF. The CDR3 DNA reads TGTGCCAGCAGTCGACCGGGGGGCGGCTTTGGGCAGTTCTTC.

This sequence joins TRBV19 and TRBJ2-5, with D perhaps TRBD1 or TRBD2 (5 bases each). The CDR3 contains 15 residues. Germline CDR1 reads LNHDA; CDR2 reads SQIVND (reference sequence). V lost 5 bases to trimming and J lost 4 bases, with 17 bases between them. CDR3: CASSGAGALGETQYF. In nucleotides, the CDR3 is TGTGCCAGTAGTGGCGCCGGGGCGTTAGGAGAGACCCAGTACTTC.

This chain uses TRBV5-4 with TRBJ2-7; D is unclear. V was clipped by 2 bases and J by 2 bases, with 17 bases between them. CDR1 SGHNT and CDR2 YYREEE come from the germline V gene (reference sequence). The CDR3 length is 16 residues. The CDR3: CASSFSGNLIPYEQYF. The CDR3 DNA reads as TGTGCCAGCAGCTTTAGTGGCAATTTGATCCCCTACGAGCAGTACTTC.

Here the CDR3 DNA reads TGTGCCAGCTCACCATTTTCGGCCAGGGTGGGGTATGGCTACACCTTC. Translated, it gives CASSPFSARVGYGYTF. V is TRBV18 and J is TRBJ1-2, with D perhaps TRBD1 (5 bases). Germline-derived CDR1 and CDR2 are KGHSH and LQKENI. Trimming removed 2 bases from V and 5 bases from J, with 18 bases in between. There are 16 residues in the CDR3.

The chain carries TRBV2 and TRBJ2-2; tentative D call: TRBD1 (5 bases). Germline V gene lookup returns CDR1 SNHLY and CDR2 FYNNEI. V was cut by 8 bases and J by 2 bases, with 12 bases left in between. The CDR3 has 14 residues. Here the CDR3 reads CASWRTFNTGELFF. The CDR3 nucleotides read TGTGCCAGCTGGCGGACATTTAACACCGGGGAGCTGTTTTTT.

The J gene is TRBJ1-2, the V gene TRBV11-2; 11 positions match TRBD1. This CDR3 region has 17 residues. The V segment lost 1 base and the J segment 4 bases; nucleotides outside the gene matches: 8. Per the germline V gene, CDR1 is SGHAT and CDR2 is FQNNGV. For the CDR3, the DNA is TGTGCCAGCAGCTTAGGGCCCGGACAGGGGGCTGGCTATGGCTACACCTTC. Protein sequence: CASSLGPGQGAGYGYTF.

About this clone: At the DNA level, this CDR3 is encoded by other sequences in the same sample as well. The V call is TRBV27, the J call TRBJ1-2, with D perhaps matching TRBD1 (5 bases). CDR1 and CDR2 (germline): MNHEY, SMNVEV (reference sequence). The CDR3 spans 15 residues. V was clipped by 1 base and J by 2 bases, with 11 bases between them. The CDR3 spells CASSLFRDRNYGYTF. CDR3 in DNA: TGTGCCAGCAGTTTATTTCGAGACAGAAACTATGGCTACACCTTC.

The V and J genes are TRBV6-5 and TRBJ2-5, with D possibly TRBD2 on 6 matching bases. The CDR3 contains 14 residues. CDR1 and CDR2 (germline): MNHEY, SVGAGI. V shed 6 bases and J shed 2 bases, with 13 bases lying between them. CDR3 in amino acids: CASSTGTLQETQYF. CDR3 sequence (DNA): TGTGCCAGCAGCACCGGGACTTTACAAGAGACCCAGTACTTC.

V usage is TRBV6-4 and J usage is TRBJ2-2; D perhaps matches TRBD1 (5 bases). V was trimmed by 5 bases and J by 1 base, leaving 8 bases between them. Germline V CDR1 and CDR2: MRHNA, SNTAGT. The CDR3 length is 14 residues. The CDR3 DNA follows: TGTGCCAGCAGTTCTCAGGGGAACACCGGGGAGCTGTTTTTT. It specifies CASSSQGNTGELFF.

This chain connects TRBV6-5 to TRBJ2-7; D possibly corresponds to TRBD1 (6 bases). The CDR3 length is 15 residues. Trimming took 0 bases from V and 6 from J, leaving 15 bases between them. CDR1 and CDR2 (germline): MNHEY, SVGAGI. The CDR3 loop reads CASSYSEQGFSEQYF. CDR3 nucleotide sequence: TGTGCCAGCAGTTACTCAGAACAGGGTTTTTCCGAGCAGTACTTC.

A few counts support this clone. The chain has TRBV19 and TRBJ1-1; a possible D gene is TRBD1 (5 bases). With 6 bases removed from V and 1 base from J, the gap between germline ends came to 12 bases. This CDR3 has 14 residues. Germline values: CDR1 LNHDA, CDR2 SQIVND (reference sequence). CDR3: CASSRWGENTEAFF. As DNA, the CDR3 is TGTGCCAGTAGCCGATGGGGGGAGAACACTGAAGCTTTCTTT.

V is TRBV7-9 and J is TRBJ2-7, with 9 bases fitting TRBD2. Germline-derived CDR1 and CDR2 are SEHNR and FQNEAQ (reference sequence). The ends lost 5 bases at V and 3 bases at J; junction bases unmatched: 14. This CDR3 is 17 amino acids long. The CDR3 region has the DNA TGTGCCAGCAGCACTCGAGAGCGGGAGGCCCCCCGCTACGAGCAGTACTTC. Protein: CASSTREREAPRYEQYF.

The chain uses TRBV18 and TRBJ2-7; D might be TRBD1 (6 bases). The V gene's germline CDR1 is KGHSH and CDR2 LQKENI. V was shortened by 0 bases and J by 2 bases, with 17 bases between the two germline ends. The CDR3 is 17 residues long. CDR3 loop: CASSPPDMRGWAYEQYF. The CDR3 bases are TGTGCCAGCTCACCACCGGACATGAGGGGGTGGGCCTACGAGCAGTACTTC.

This rearrangement joins TRBV9 to TRBJ2-1, with 9 positions matching TRBD2. Trimming at V came to 1 base and at J to 4 bases, leaving 3 bases not matched to a gene. CDR1 is SGDLS, CDR2 YYNGEE, per germline. The CDR3 covers 15 residues. This CDR3 is CASSVRAGGYNEQFF. DNA for the CDR3: TGTGCCAGCAGCGTAAGAGCGGGAGGTTACAATGAGCAGTTCTTC.

The gene calls are TRBV4-1 and TRBJ2-5, with 11 bases aligning to TRBD1. This CDR3 is 14 amino acids long. The V and J ends lost 4 bases and 7 bases, in that order; junction bases with no gene match: 5. Germline V CDR1 and CDR2: MGHRA, YSYEKL. The CDR3 loop is CASSLQGTGGTQYF. The CDR3 region has the DNA TGCGCCAGCAGCCTCCAGGGGACAGGGGGGACCCAGTACTTC.